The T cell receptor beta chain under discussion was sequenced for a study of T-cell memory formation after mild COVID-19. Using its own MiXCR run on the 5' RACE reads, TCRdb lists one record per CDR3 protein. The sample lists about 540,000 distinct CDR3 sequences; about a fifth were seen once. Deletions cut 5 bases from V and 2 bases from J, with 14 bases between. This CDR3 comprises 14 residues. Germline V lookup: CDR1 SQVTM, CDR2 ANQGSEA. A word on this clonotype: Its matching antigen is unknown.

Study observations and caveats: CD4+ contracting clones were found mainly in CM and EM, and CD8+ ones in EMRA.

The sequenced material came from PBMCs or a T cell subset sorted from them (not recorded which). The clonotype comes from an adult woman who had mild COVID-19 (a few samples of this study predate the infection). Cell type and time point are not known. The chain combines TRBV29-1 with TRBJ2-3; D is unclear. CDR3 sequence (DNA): TGCAGCGTTCTACTAAATTTCCTCACAGATACGCAGTATTTT. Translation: CSVLLNFLTDTQYF.